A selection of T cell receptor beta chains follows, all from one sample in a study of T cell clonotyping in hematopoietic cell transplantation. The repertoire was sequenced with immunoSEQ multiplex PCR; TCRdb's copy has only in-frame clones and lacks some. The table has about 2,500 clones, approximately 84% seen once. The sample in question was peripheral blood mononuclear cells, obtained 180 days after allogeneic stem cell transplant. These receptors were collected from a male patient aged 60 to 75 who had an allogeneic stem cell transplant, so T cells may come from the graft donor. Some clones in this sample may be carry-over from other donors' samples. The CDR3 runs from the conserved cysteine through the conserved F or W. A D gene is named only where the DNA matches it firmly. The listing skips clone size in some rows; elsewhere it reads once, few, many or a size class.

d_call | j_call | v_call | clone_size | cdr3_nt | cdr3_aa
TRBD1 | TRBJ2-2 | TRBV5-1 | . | TGCGCCAGCAGTGAAGGGACAGGGGCCGGGGAGCTGTTTTTT | CASSEGTGAGELFF
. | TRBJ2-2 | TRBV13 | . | TGTGCCAGCAGGCAAGGCGGGGGCAACACCGGGGAGCTGTTTTTT | CASRQGGGNTGELFF
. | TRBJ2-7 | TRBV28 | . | TGTGCCAGCAGTTTATATGCTAGCGATCGGCGCGAGCAGTACTTC | CASSLYASDRREQYF
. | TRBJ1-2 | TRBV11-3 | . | TGTGCCAGCAGCCTCGGTCGACACTATGGCTACACCTTC | CASSLGRHYGYTF
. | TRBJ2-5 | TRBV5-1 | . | TGCGCCAGCAGCTTGGCCAGTGAGACCCAGTACTTC | CASSLASETQYF
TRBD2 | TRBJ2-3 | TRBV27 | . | TGTGCCAGCAGTACACGACTAGCGGGAGGCACAGATACGCAGTATTTT | CASSTRLAGGTDTQYF
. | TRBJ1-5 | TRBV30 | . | TGTGCCTTACAGGGAAGGGGGCAGCCCCAGCATTTT | CALQGRGQPQHF
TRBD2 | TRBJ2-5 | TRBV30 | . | TGTGCCTGGAATAAGGGGCTAGCGGGGGAGACCCAGTACTTC | CAWNKGLAGETQYF
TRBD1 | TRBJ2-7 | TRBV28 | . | TGTGCCAGCAGCAAAAAACCGGGACAGGGCCACGAGCAGTACTTC | CASSKKPGQGHEQYF
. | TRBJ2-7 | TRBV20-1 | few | TGCAGTGCTCCTGACCTTCGCGAGCAGTACTTC | CSAPDLREQYF
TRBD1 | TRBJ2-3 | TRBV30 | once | TGTGCCTGGAGCTTGACAGGGGGCCCAGATACGCAGTATTTT | CAWSLTGGPDTQYF
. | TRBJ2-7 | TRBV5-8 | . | TGTGCCAGCAGCTCAGAACTTCTAGCAGTTGGCGAGCAGTACTTC | CASSSELLAVGEQYF
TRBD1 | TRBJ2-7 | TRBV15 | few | TGTGCCACCAGCAGAGGACAGGGTGGGCGCGAGCAGTACTTC | CATSRGQGGREQYF
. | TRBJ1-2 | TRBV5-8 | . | TGTGCCAGCACCTTGGACAGAGCTAACTATGGCTACACCTTC | CASTLDRANYGYTF
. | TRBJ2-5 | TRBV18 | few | TGTGCCAGCTCACCTAGGGGTTTACGGGGACAAGAGACCCAGTACTTC | CASSPRGLRGQETQYF
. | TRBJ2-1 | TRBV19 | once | TGTGCCAGTAGTATCTTGGGGGGATACAATGAGCAGTTCTTC | CASSILGGYNEQFF
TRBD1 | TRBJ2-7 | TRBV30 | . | TGTGCCTGGAGCTCCGGGACAGGAGGGGTTTACGAGCAGTACTTC | CAWSSGTGGVYEQYF
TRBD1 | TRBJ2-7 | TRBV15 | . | TGTGCCACCAGCAGAGTAACGGGACAGGACGACGAGCAGTACTTC | CATSRVTGQDDEQYF
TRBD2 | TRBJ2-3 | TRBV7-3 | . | TGTGCCAGCAGCTTAAGCGGGGGGCACGATACGCAGTATTTT | CASSLSGGHDTQYF
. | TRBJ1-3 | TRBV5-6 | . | TGTGCCAGCAGCTTGAGTTGGGGCCGAAACACCATATATTTT | CASSLSWGRNTIYF
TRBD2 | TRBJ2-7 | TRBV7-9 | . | TGTGCCAGCAGCTTATATCTAGCGGGGACCTACGAGCAGTACTTC | CASSLYLAGTYEQYF
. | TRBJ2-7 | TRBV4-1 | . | TGCGCCAGCAGCCTTGACCGGACAGCTTACGAGCAGTACTTC | CASSLDRTAYEQYF
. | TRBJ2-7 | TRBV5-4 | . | TGTGCCAGCGGCGACGGGCCCTACGAGCAGTACTTC | CASGDGPYEQYF
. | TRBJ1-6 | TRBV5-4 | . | TGTGCCAGCAGCGTCGGCAGGGTGAATAATTCACCCCTCCACTTT | CASSVGRVNNSPLHF
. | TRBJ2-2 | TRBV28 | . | TGTGCCAGCGGTGCCGGGGAGCTGTTTTTT | CASGAGELFF
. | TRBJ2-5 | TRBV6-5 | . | TGTGCCAGCAGTTACATCCGGAGGGGGACCCAGTACTTC | CASSYIRRGTQYF
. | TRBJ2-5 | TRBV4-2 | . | TGTGCCAGCAGCCAAGCGGCCTTTGGGGAGACCCAGTACTTC | CASSQAAFGETQYF
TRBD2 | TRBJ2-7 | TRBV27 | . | TGTGCCAGCAGTTTTGGACTAGCGGTTCCCTCCTACGAGCAGTACTTC | CASSFGLAVPSYEQYF
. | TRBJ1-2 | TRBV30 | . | TGTGCCACCGGCGGGGGTAGGAATGGCTACACCTTC | CATGGGRNGYTF
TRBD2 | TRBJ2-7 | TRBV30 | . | TGTGCCACTGAAGCGGGAGGGTACGAGCAGTACTTC | CATEAGGYEQYF
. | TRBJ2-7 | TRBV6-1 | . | TGTGCCAGCAGTGAAGCATTGACATCCGAGCAGTACTTC | CASSEALTSEQYF
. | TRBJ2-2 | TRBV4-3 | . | TGCGCCAGCAGCCAAGATATTAACACCGGGGAGCTGTTTTTT | CASSQDINTGELFF
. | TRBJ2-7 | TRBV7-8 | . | TGTGCCAGCAGCCCTGGAGGGGGGTACGAGCAGTACTTC | CASSPGGGYEQYF
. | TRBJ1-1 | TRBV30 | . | TGTGCCTGGAGTGGGAAGGGGCCGGACACTGAAGCTTTCTTT | CAWSGKGPDTEAFF
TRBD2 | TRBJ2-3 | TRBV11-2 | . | TGTGCCAGCAGCAAAGCTAGCGGTAGCACAGATACGCAGTATTTT | CASSKASGSTDTQYF
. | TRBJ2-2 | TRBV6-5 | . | TGTGCCAGCAGTTACTCGAAAGGGTTTGAGGAGCTGTTTTTT | CASSYSKGFEELFF